This T cell receptor beta chain is from a study of T cells in Graves' hyperthyroidism and ophthalmopathy. TCR beta CDR3 sequences were amplified from RNA transcripts. TCR CDR3 regions were first amplified by RT-PCR with HTBI primers. TCRdb reanalysed the multiplex PCR reads using MiXCR and keeps one entry per CDR3 protein. The sample carries nearly 600,000 distinct CDR3 sequences, more than 13% recorded once. This clonotype came up a few times. Its cognate antigen is unknown. The CDR3 length is 16 residues. CDR1 and CDR2 (germline): DFQATT, SNEGSKA (reference sequence). Trimming removed 0 bases at V and 10 bases at J, with 19 bases between. Study results and caveats: Among clonotypes expanded in thyroid above 0.001, most were also found in blood.

This receptor was identified in a woman younger than 30 with Graves' ophthalmopathy. The genes are TRBV20-1 and TRBJ1-6; a weak D match, TRBD1 (5 bases). The specimen sequenced was blood. The DNA of the CDR3 is TGCAGTGCTAGAGATTTAGGGGCATTCCAGAACTCACCCCTCCACTTT. This gives the protein CSARDLGAFQNSPLHF.